Listed below are T cell receptor beta chains from one sample, sequenced in a study of T cell repertoires in cytomegalovirus infection. MiXCR was run by TCRdb on the reads, yielding one entry per CDR3 protein. The sample has around 740,000 distinct CDR3 sequences; 35% are singletons. The source material was PBMCs. The receptor set was obtained from a human donor in good health (CMV status not recorded). Some clones in this sample may be carry-over from other donors' samples. The CDR3 runs from the conserved cysteine through the conserved F or W. A D gene is named only where the DNA matches it firmly. A clone size is listed for some rows: how often the clone was seen (once, few, many), or a class if it is expanded.

J gene | clone size | D gene | V gene | CDR3 length | CDR3 DNA | CDR3 protein
TRBJ1-5 | few | . | TRBV28 | 11 | TGTGCCAGCAGCGTCAATCAGCCCCAGCATTTT | CASSVNQPQHF
TRBJ2-6 | few | . | TRBV19 | 15 | TGTGCCAGTAGTATCCAGCGGTCCCTAGGCAACGTCCTGACTTTC | CASSIQRSLGNVLTF
TRBJ2-1 | . | . | TRBV6-5 | 16 | TGTGCCAGCAGCCCCCTCTCAGGGGAGTCCTACAATGAGCAGTTCTTC | CASSPLSGESYNEQFF
TRBJ2-1 | . | . | TRBV7-6 | 13 | TGTGCCAGCAGCTCTAGCATCAACAATGAGCAGTTCTTC | CASSSSINNEQFF
TRBJ1-5 | few | . | TRBV5-8 | 12 | TGTGCCAGCAGCTTGGGGCAGCAGCCCCAGCATTTT | CASSLGQQPQHF
TRBJ2-2 | . | TRBD2 | TRBV7-2 | 15 | TGTGCCAGCAGAACAACTAGCGGGAGGGCCGGGGAGCTGTTTTTT | CASRTTSGRAGELFF
TRBJ2-3 | . | TRBD2 | TRBV5-6 | 16 | TGTGCCAGCAGCTTGGTAGCGGGGGTCACCACAGATACGCAGTATTTT | CASSLVAGVTTDTQYF
TRBJ2-7 | . | TRBD1 | TRBV14 | 15 | TGTGCCAGCAGCCAAGCCGGGACAGGGCTGTCCGAGCAGTACTTC | CASSQAGTGLSEQYF
TRBJ1-1 | few | . | TRBV15 | 13 | TGTGCCACCAGCCGACAGTCGAACACTGAAGCTTTCTTT | CATSRQSNTEAFF
TRBJ1-6 | few | TRBD1 | TRBV14 | 15 | TGTGCCAGCAGGGGACAGGGAAGCCCAGGATCACCCCTCCACTTT | CASRGQGSPGSPLHF
TRBJ2-2 | . | . | TRBV28 | 14 | TGTGCCGCGGGACCGCTCCAGAACACCGGGGAGCTGTTTTTT | CAAGPLQNTGELFF
TRBJ2-4 | . | . | TRBV2 | 11 | TGTGCCAGCAGTGACTTGGTCATTCAGTACTTC | CASSDLVIQYF
TRBJ1-2 | . | TRBD1 | TRBV27 | 15 | TGTGCCAGCAGTTTATACCGACAGGGGGAAGGCGGCTACACCTTC | CASSLYRQGEGGYTF
TRBJ2-3 | . | . | TRBV7-9 | 16 | TGTGCCAGCAGCCCCGCGACTAGTGGGCGCGCAGATACGCAGTATTTT | CASSPATSGRADTQYF
TRBJ2-1 | . | TRBD2 | TRBV7-8 | 14 | TGTGCCAGCATCAGCGGGAGTTACAACAATGAGCAGTTCTTC | CASISGSYNNEQFF
TRBJ2-3 | few | . | TRBV19 | 10 | TGTGCCAGCGGTACAGATACGCAGTATTTT | CASGTDTQYF
TRBJ2-5 | few | . | TRBV7-2 | 13 | TGTGCCAGCAGCGCGGGCCGAGAAGAGACCCAGTACTTC | CASSAGREETQYF
TRBJ2-3 | many | TRBD2 | TRBV7-8 | 18 | TGTGCCAGCAGCTTAGAGAGAAGGTCTAGCGGGGTCCCAGATACGCAGTATTTT | CASSLERRSSGVPDTQYF
TRBJ2-1 | few | . | TRBV7-9 | 13 | TGTGCCAGCAGTTACCCCCTGGGGCTGGGGCAGTTCTTC | CASSYPLGLGQFF
TRBJ2-7 | few | TRBD2 | TRBV7-2 | 14 | TGTGCCAGCAGCTTATCTAGCGGGAGTGTAGAGCAGTACTTC | CASSLSSGSVEQYF